The 16 T cell receptor beta chains below come from one sample, sequenced in a study of Graves' ophthalmopathy and Graves' hyperthyroidism. RNA transcripts provided the template for amplifying TCR beta CDR3 regions. HTBI primers served in a first-round RT-PCR, which a second-round multiplex PCR followed. Using its own MiXCR run on the multiplex PCR reads, TCRdb lists one record per CDR3 protein. Seen here are about 400,000 distinct CDR3 sequences, approximately 20% observed once, and the top ten hold 1.5% to 2%. Sequenced input: peripheral blood. These receptors were obtained from a woman between 18 and 29 years old with Graves' ophthalmopathy.

Many counts were recorded for this clonotype. The rearrangement joins TRBV3-1 to TRBJ1-5; D unresolved. The ends were cut back, 0 bases at V and 3 bases at J, with 9 bases in the middle. Germline V CDR1 and CDR2: LGHDT, YNNKEL (reference sequence). CDR3 length equals 15 residues. The CDR3 spells CASSQDNSFNQPQHF. The DNA of the CDR3 is TGTGCCAGCAGCCAAGATAACAGCTTCAATCAGCCCCAGCATTTT.

This clonotype was seen many times. The rearrangement uses TRBV27 and TRBJ2-2, with D perhaps matching TRBD1 or TRBD2 (7 bases each). The V gene's germline CDR1 is MNHEY and CDR2 SMNVEV (reference sequence). The CDR3 extends over 17 amino acids. Trimming took off 3 bases at V and 5 bases at J, with 19 bases between the two ends. In DNA form, the CDR3 reads TGTGCCAGCAGTTTTAAAGGGGGCGGGAGAGTTACCGGGGAGCTGTTTTTT. This gives the protein CASSFKGGGRVTGELFF.

This clonotype was seen many times. The chain uses TRBV12-3 or TRBV12-4 and TRBJ1-5; D unresolved. CDR3 length: 14 residues. Trimming stripped 4 bases from V and 7 bases from J, with 14 bases between. The CDR3 DNA follows: TGTGCCAGCAGTTCCCTTACGTTCGCCCAGCCCCAGCATTTT. Residues: CASSSLTFAQPQHF.

This clonotype has at least ten counts. This rearrangement joins TRBV5-5 to TRBJ1-1, with a tentative D call TRBD1 (6 bases). The CDR3 runs 14 residues. V was cut by 5 bases and J by 5 bases, with 16 bases left in between. Germline V gene lookup returns CDR1 SGHKS and CDR2 YYEKEE (reference sequence). CDR3 nucleotide sequence: TGTGCCAGCAGACAGGGACCCGGGGGTACTGAAGCTTTCTTT. Its translation is CASRQGPGGTEAFF.

This clonotype came up many times. This chain connects TRBV6-4 to TRBJ2-2, with D tentatively TRBD2 (6 bases). Per the germline V gene, CDR1 is MRHNA and CDR2 is SNTAGT. This CDR3 spans 14 amino acids. With 8 bases removed from V and 1 base from J, the gap between germline ends came to 11 bases. The CDR3 sequence: CASRGAGNTGELFF. DNA for the CDR3: TGTGCCAGCCGCGGGGCAGGGAACACCGGGGAGCTGTTTTTT.

This chain links TRBV7-2 with TRBJ2-5; TRBD2 might be the D (7 bases). There are 13 residues in the CDR3. V was trimmed by 6 bases and J by 5 bases, leaving 13 bases between them. The germline V gene has CDR1 SGHTA and CDR2 FQGNSA. CDR3 coding DNA: TGTGCCAGCAGGGGGGGGGGCGCGGAGACCCAGTACTTC. Its protein product is CASRGGGAETQYF.

There are many counts of this clonotype. J is TRBJ2-7 and V is TRBV24-1; 7 bases line up with TRBD1. The CDR3 length is 15 residues. CDR1 KGHDR and CDR2 SFDVKD come from the germline V gene. V was pared by 3 bases and J by 2 bases, with 6 bases of the junction left unmatched. The CDR3: CATSDTGTAPYEQYF. The CDR3 DNA follows: TGTGCCACCAGTGATACCGGGACAGCTCCCTACGAGCAGTACTTC.

This clonotype was observed at least ten times. The J gene is TRBJ1-3, the V gene TRBV11-2; D is uncertain. CDR1 SGHAT and CDR2 FQNNGV come from the germline V gene. Trimming pared 3 bases from V and 7 bases from J, leaving 19 bases between. CDR3 size: 16 residues. The CDR3 loop is CASSFSGAPPANTIYF. The CDR3 DNA follows: TGTGCCAGCAGCTTTAGTGGTGCCCCCCCTGCGAACACCATATATTTT.

This clonotype was detected many times. CDR3 sequence reads: CASSQTRGTQFETQYF. The CDR3 nucleotides read TGTGCCAGCAGCCAAACCCGAGGGACTCAATTCGAGACCCAGTACTTC. The chain has TRBV3-1 and TRBJ2-5; weak D call: TRBD2 (6 bases). This CDR3 region has 16 residues. The germline V gene encodes CDR1 LGHDT and CDR2 YNNKEL (reference sequence). Trimming cost V 2 bases and J 5 bases, with 18 bases left between them.

This clonotype was seen ten or more times. This chain uses TRBV12-3 or TRBV12-4 with TRBJ2-5; the match to TRBD2 covers 10 bases. Trimming took 2 bases from V and 5 from J; bases not matched to a gene: 8. The CDR3 sequence is 16 residues long. CDR3 sequence (DNA): TGTGCCAGCAGTTTAACAATTAGCGGGAGGTCGGAGACCCAGTACTTC. Its protein is CASSLTISGRSETQYF.

This clonotype was observed at least ten times. J is TRBJ1-1 and V is TRBV6-5; 7 nucleotides agree with TRBD1. There are 16 residues in the CDR3. In germline, CDR1 is MNHEY, CDR2 SVGAGI. The junction had 16 bases not matched to a gene; V was cut back by 6 bases and J by 6 bases. The CDR3 region has the DNA TGTGCCAGCAGGGCCCGGGGACAGTTTTCCCCCTCTGAAGCTTTCTTT. This translates into CASRARGQFSPSEAFF.

The chain uses TRBV11-1 and TRBJ1-1; D is ambiguous. Germline-derived CDR1 and CDR2 are SGHAT and FQDESV (reference sequence). The V end was cut by 3 bases, the J end by 0 bases, with 11 bases between. The CDR3 loop spans 15 amino acids. The CDR3 reads CASSLTGTLNTEAFF. Here the CDR3 DNA reads TGTGCCAGCAGCTTGACGGGAACCTTGAACACTGAAGCTTTCTTT.

This clonotype came up many times. The V call is TRBV7-2, the J call TRBJ1-2; no reliable D call. The germline CDR1 and CDR2 sequences are SGHTA and FQGNSA. The CDR3 length is 15 residues. Trimming left V 1 base short and J 0 bases short, with 9 bases between. The CDR3 loop is CASSLGRVPNYGYTF. The CDR3, as DNA: TGTGCCAGCAGCTTAGGAAGGGTCCCTAACTATGGCTACACCTTC.

The chain joins TRBV28 to TRBJ1-2; D uncertain. Per germline, CDR1 MDHEN and CDR2 SYDVKM. The CDR3 spans 14 residues. Between the trimmed V and J ends, which lost 3 bases and 4 bases, there was a span of 12 bases. In DNA, the CDR3 is TGTGCCAGCAGTTTGCGGGGAGGACTCTATGGCTACACCTTC. Translation gives CASSLRGGLYGYTF.

There are many counts of this clonotype. In DNA, the CDR3 is TGTGCCAGCAGCCCCGGCAGGGGTATCTACGAGCAGTACTTC. It specifies CASSPGRGIYEQYF. The rearrangement uses TRBV27 and TRBJ2-7, with D possibly being TRBD1 (6 bases). Trimming pared 6 bases from V and 3 bases from J, leaving 15 bases between. CDR3 size: 14 residues. CDR1 is MNHEY, CDR2 SMNVEV, per germline (reference sequence).

This chain joins TRBV19 and TRBJ2-2, with 9 bases identical to TRBD2. This CDR3 is built from 17 residues. Germline V gene lookup returns CDR1 LNHDA and CDR2 SQIVND (reference sequence). The V and J ends lost 5 bases and 4 bases, in that order; junction bases with no gene match: 11. The CDR3 protein is CASSPSAGGPLTGELFF. In DNA form, the CDR3 reads TGTGCCAGTAGTCCGTCAGCGGGAGGTCCTCTCACCGGGGAGCTGTTTTTT.